This T cell receptor (beta chain) was profiled in a study of shared clonotypes between healthy human individuals (dated by TCRdb to the early 2020s). A note on the overall study: The cohort included a few men and a couple of women between 18 and 49 years of age. To increase sequencing depth and limit assay-specific biases, different laboratories used diverse techniques to prepare libraries and sequence TCR repertoires. The study deeply sequenced blood TCR repertoires of several healthy adults to estimate repertoire size and the extent of clonotype sharing between individuals. For each donor, CD4 naive and CD4 memory were each run on three plates, CD8 naive on two plates, and CD8 memory on one plate. Leukapheresis yielded between about 0.94 and 9.5 billion PBMCs per donor.

The full study reports these points: Higher generation probabilities were observed for clonotypes shared by all four sorted-subset donors than for non-shared clonotypes. Based on pairwise subsampling, the degree of clonotype sharing among donors was expected to be affected by sequencing depth. Only blood was sampled, and tissue TCR repertoires likely differ from those in blood. Because the study included only a small number of donors, the genetic and exposure-history diversity represented was limited. Estimated clonotype richness was generally larger for naive than for memory subsets. Across a handful of donors, approximately 4.6% of naive CD4, approximately 4% of naive CD8, 2.3% of memory CD4, and roughly 0.41% of memory CD8 clonotypes were shared. Incomplete sequencing was indicated by rarefaction of sorted-subset datasets, despite the large sequencing depth.

As encoded in the germline V gene, CDR1 is MNHNS while CDR2 is SASEGT. The CDR3 starts with the cysteine, ends with the phenylalanine, and has 15 residues. Only CDR3 DNA is held: 45 bases, read in frame from base 1. The V end gives up 5 bases and the J end 0 bases, leaving 4 bases in the junction not matched to a gene. The donors were healthy, HIV-negative adults with no recently reported acute infections or vaccinations. All donors were Caucasian adults living in Nashville, Tennessee, USA. Magnetic negative selection was used to enrich CD4+ T cells, after which naive cells were positively selected on CD45RA and the negative fraction became the memory subset. Blood was obtained by leukapheresis, after which PBMCs were separated by Ficoll-Histopaque density gradient centrifugation and cryopreserved in liquid nitrogen vapor phase. Purity and quantity of every magnetically sorted T cell population were checked by analytical flow cytometry. From each sorted fraction, genomic DNA was isolated and quantified by UV absorbance on a Nanodrop 2000c.

As for this clone: Its antigen has not been determined. No quality values exist for individual bases; no much larger clone is one base distant.

Using the deep immunoSEQ assay, TCR CDR3 regions were amplified from genomic DNA by multiplex PCR. Genomic DNA extracted from each cell subset was distributed evenly over all wells of several immunoSEQ 96-well plates, and each plate served as one replicate. For sorted subsets, approximately 0.2 ug of genomic DNA, equivalent to roughly 33,000 T cell genomes, went into each replicate PCR. Purified libraries were measured with a Qubit 3.0 fluorometer, size-checked on a Bioanalyzer 2100, and measured again with the KAPA Library Quantification kit. A separate single-read 150-cycle Illumina NextSeq 550 flow cell was used to sequence each immunoSEQ 96-well plate. The published analysis was carried out like this. Because the immunoSEQ output included only junctional sequences and no quality scores, the filtering could not be the same as the filtering used for full-length reads. Sequences were annotated with PyIR, a Python wrapper for IgBLAST v1.9, and V/J genes and CDR3 were assigned using IMGT germline references. Any read was removed if the V/J assignment was weak (E-value above 1e-6), the CDR3 was missing, or the read contained stop codons, out-of-frame junctions, or ambiguous translated residues. V3J clonotypes were defined as sequences sharing the same inferred V gene, J gene, and CDR3 amino acid sequence. To compute the percentage overlap between repertoires, the number of shared unique clonotypes was divided by the size of the smaller repertoire. RTK rarefaction, the Chao1 estimator, and Recon v2.1 estimates of unobserved clonotypes were used to assess repertoire richness. For all TCRbeta clonotypes obtained by the gDNA method from a few donors, generation probabilities were computed with OLGA. The source is immuneACCESS, and TCRdb retained only in-frame sequences with V and J called. Part of the clones is not carried over; for the studies checked, unresolved V genes explain less than half of this, and the remainder is unexplained. V and J calls and clone size are as listed in that table; D and trimming were resolved from the DNA. This sample is represented by about 2.3 million clones; more than 80% of them were singletons. 0.39% of the sample rests with the top ten.

This receptor was obtained from a man younger than 30 in good health. Some clones in this sample may be carry-over from other donors' samples. The chain employs TRBV6-1 and TRBJ2-1, with 7 bases in between that match TRBD1. The sequencing sample was made of naive CD4+ T cells from PBMCs. In the paper's terms, the cell subset or site label means: CD45RA+ positively selected. The bases are TGTGCCAGCAGTAACCAGGGGGACTCCTACAATGAGCAGTTCTTC. This translates into CASSNQGDSYNEQFF.